This T cell receptor (beta chain) was observed in a study of cytomegalovirus exposure and HLA in healthy donors. Donors counted as nominally healthy when sampled, yet unrecorded immune exposures were likely. With regard to this clone: The antigen remains undetermined.

Study-level results: Later analysis identified several of the most significant clusters that appeared linked to common viral pathogens. TCR beta chains numbering approximately 150 were designated cytomegalovirus-associated.

CDR1 is ENHRY and CDR2 is SYGVKD in the germline V gene. CDR3 size: 15 residues. J lost 2 bases, V lost 0 bases, and 2 bases had no gene match. This PCR relied on a set of 60 Vbeta primers and 13 Jbeta primers. The protocol was immunoSEQ multiplex PCR, while the TCRdb copy is restricted to in-frame clones and leaves out a portion. In all, the sample yields 150,000 to 200,000 clones. Sequenced material: PBMCs. The chain joins TRBV10-3 to TRBJ2-7, with 9 nucleotides matching TRBD2. The clonotype originates from a woman younger than 35 in good health and CMV-seropositive. The CDR3 reads CAISESSGGPYEQYF. The CDR3 bases are TGTGCCATCAGTGAGTCTAGCGGGGGACCCTACGAGCAGTACTTC.